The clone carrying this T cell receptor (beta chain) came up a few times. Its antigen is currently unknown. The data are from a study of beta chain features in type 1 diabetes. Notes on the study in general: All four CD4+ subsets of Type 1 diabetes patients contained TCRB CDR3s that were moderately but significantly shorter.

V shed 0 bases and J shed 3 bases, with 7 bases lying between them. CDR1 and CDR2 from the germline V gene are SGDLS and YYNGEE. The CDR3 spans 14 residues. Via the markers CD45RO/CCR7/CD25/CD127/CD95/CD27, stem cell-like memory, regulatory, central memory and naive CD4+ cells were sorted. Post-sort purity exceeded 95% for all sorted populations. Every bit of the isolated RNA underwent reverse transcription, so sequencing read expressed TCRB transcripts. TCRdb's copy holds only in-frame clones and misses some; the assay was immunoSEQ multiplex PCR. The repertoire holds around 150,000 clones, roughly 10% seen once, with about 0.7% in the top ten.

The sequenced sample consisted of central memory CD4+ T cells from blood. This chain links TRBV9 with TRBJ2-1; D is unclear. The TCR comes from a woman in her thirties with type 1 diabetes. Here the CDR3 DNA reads TGTGCCAGCAGCGTAGGTGGAGTCTACAATGAGCAGTTCTTC. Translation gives CASSVGGVYNEQFF.